The 9 T cell receptor beta chains reported below all come from one sample, sequenced in a study of blood T cell repertoires in COVID-19. The method was immunoSEQ multiplex PCR; TCRdb's version includes in-frame clones alone and lacks a portion of them. The sample has 65,000 to 90,000 clones, 79% seen once. The sequenced sample was peripheral blood. Receptor source: a man in his 60s with active or convalescent COVID-19.

The chain links TRBV12-5 to TRBJ2-5, with D maybe TRBD1 (6 bases). The CDR3 is made up of 14 amino acids. From germline, CDR1 is LGHNT and CDR2 FRNRAP. Trimming removed 1 base at V and 5 bases at J, with 11 bases between. The CDR3 nucleotides read TGTGCTAGTGGTTTGGAAGGGGGTTTGGAGACCCAGTACTTC. This encodes CASGLEGGLETQYF. The variable domain in full, completed from reference TRBV12-5 and TRBJ2-5, reads DARVTQTPRHKVTEMGQEVTMRCQPILGHNTVFWYRQTMMQGLELLAYFRNRAPLDDSGMPKDRFSAEMPDATLATLKIQPSEPRDSAVYFCASGLEGGLETQYFGPGTRLLVL.

CDR3 amino acids: CASSTPWTGHSTDTQYF. The CDR3 nucleotides are TGTGCCAGTAGTACACCTTGGACAGGGCATAGCACAGATACGCAGTATTTT. This chain joins TRBV19 and TRBJ2-3; 8 bases align to TRBD1. Germline V gives CDR1 LNHDA, CDR2 SQIVND (reference sequence). Germline trimming cut 4 bases from V and 0 bases from J; bases unmatched to any gene: 9. The CDR3 contains 17 residues.

The chain couples TRBV28 to TRBJ1-2; possibly TRBD1 for D (5 bases). V was pared by 7 bases and J by 3 bases, with 18 bases between. The CDR3 has 15 amino acids. Germline CDR1 reads MDHEN; CDR2 reads SYDVKM. Here the CDR3 DNA reads TGTGCCAGCACCCCAATGGCTGGGGCATACTATGGCTACACCTTC. Protein product: CASTPMAGAYYGYTF.

The V gene is TRBV2, the J gene TRBJ1-2; D is unclear. This CDR3 spans 13 amino acids. Germline CDR1 SNHLY, CDR2 FYNNEI. Trimming stripped 2 bases from V and 3 bases from J, with 7 bases between. The CDR3 region has the DNA TGTGCCAGCAGTGAACAGGTAGACTATGGCTACACCTTC. Amino acids: CASSEQVDYGYTF.

The rearrangement joins TRBV12-3 or TRBV12-4 to TRBJ1-2, with TRBD1 as a possible D gene (6 bases). This CDR3 contains 13 residues. V lost 6 bases to trimming and J lost 4 bases, with 12 bases between them. CDR3 bases: TGTGCCAGCAGCTTCAGGGGCAGCTATGGCTACACCTTC. Amino acid sequence: CASSFRGSYGYTF.

The chain joins TRBV5-1 to TRBJ2-6, with D unresolved. The V gene's germline CDR1 is SGHRS and CDR2 YFSETQ. The CDR3 contains 11 residues. Trimming removed 3 bases from V and 12 bases from J, with 7 bases in between. The CDR3: CASSSPGVLTF. The CDR3 nucleotides read TGCGCCAGCAGCTCCCCGGGCGTCCTGACTTTC.

The J gene is TRBJ1-6, the V gene TRBV5-1; 7 positions match TRBD1. Germline V gives CDR1 SGHRS, CDR2 YFSETQ. The junction had 8 bases not matched to a gene; V was cut back by 4 bases and J by 10 bases. This CDR3 contains 14 residues. DNA of the CDR3: TGCGCCAGCAGCCCCGACAGGGAAGGCTCACCCCTCCACTTT. Its translation: CASSPDREGSPLHF. Based on the CDR3 plus reference TRBV5-1 and TRBJ1-6, the full variable domain is KAGVTQTPRYLIKTRGQQVTLSCSPISGHRSVSWYQQTPGQGLQFLFEYFSETQRNKGNFPGRFSGRQFSNSRSEMNVSTLELGDSALYLCASSPDREGSPLHFGNGTRLTVT.

V is TRBV18 and J is TRBJ1-5; 7 bases match TRBD1. The ends lost 2 bases at V and 4 bases at J; junction bases unmatched: 5. The germline CDR1 and CDR2 sequences are KGHSH and LQKENI. The CDR3 length is 15 residues. The CDR3 sequence: CASSPFGTENQPQHF. Here the CDR3 DNA reads TGTGCCAGCTCACCATTTGGGACAGAAAATCAGCCCCAGCATTTT.

The gene calls are TRBV5-8 and TRBJ1-3, with D perhaps TRBD1 (5 bases). The CDR3 extends over 15 amino acids. Trimming removed 4 bases at V and 0 bases at J, with 11 bases between. Germline V lookup: CDR1 SGHTS, CDR2 YDEGEE. DNA of the CDR3: TGTGCCAGCAGCAAAACAGGAATCTCTGGAAACACCATATATTTT. Residues: CASSKTGISGNTIYF.